What follows are 25 T cell receptor beta chains derived from one specimen sequenced in a study of T cell changes during pregnancy in multiple sclerosis. Profiled with immunoSEQ multiplex PCR; TCRdb holds only in-frame clones, not every one. The sample has fewer than 85,000 clones, 85% to 95% seen once. The material was peripheral blood, obtained in the second trimester of pregnancy. All receptors derive from a female donor with multiple sclerosis, enrolled in a pregnancy study.

To note about this clone: The junction does not match germline at one end; this may be a read error. The rearrangement joins TRBV7-7 to TRBJ1-5; D not certain. From germline, CDR1 is SSHAT and CDR2 FNYEAQ (reference sequence). The CDR3 covers 15 residues. CDR3 amino acids: CASSFCEGGGQPQHF. In DNA form, the CDR3 reads TGTGCTAGCAGCTTTTGCGAGGGAGGCGGTCAGCCCCAGCATTTT.

The genes are TRBV19 and TRBJ1-4; D is unclear. The CDR3 runs to 13 residues. The V end was cut by 4 bases, the J end by 0 bases, with 3 bases between. The germline V gene has CDR1 LNHDA and CDR2 SQIVND (reference sequence). CDR3 in amino acids: CASSTATNEKLFF. CDR3 sequence (DNA): TGTGCCAGTAGTACAGCAACTAATGAAAAACTGTTTTTT.

This chain connects TRBV5-8 to TRBJ2-7; D is perhaps TRBD2 (7 bases). Looked up from germline, CDR1 is SGHTS and CDR2 is YDEGEE. The CDR3 is 16 residues long. Between the trimmed V and J ends, which lost 4 bases and 1 base, there was a span of 18 bases. CDR3 sequence: CASSLTAGAPSYEQYF. The CDR3 DNA is TGTGCCAGCAGCCTAACCGCGGGGGCCCCTTCCTACGAGCAGTACTTC.

The V gene is TRBV21-1, the J gene TRBJ2-3; the table gives TRBD2 as D, unverified against the DNA. TRBV21-1 is listed as a pseudogene. The CDR3 spans 12 residues. The CDR3: CASSKASSTQYF. The DNA for the CDR3 is TGTGCCAGCAGCAAGGCAAGTAGCACGCAGTATTTT.

The genes are TRBV6-4 and TRBJ2-7; TRBD1 is a possible D gene (6 bases). The CDR3 length is 15 residues. Per germline, CDR1 MRHNA and CDR2 SNTAGT. Between the trimmed V and J ends, which lost 3 bases and 2 bases, there was a span of 14 bases. CDR3 DNA: TGTGCCAGCAGTGAATCGGCAGGGGAGCCCTACGAGCAGTACTTC. Its translation: CASSESAGEPYEQYF.

The J gene is TRBJ2-3, the V gene TRBV6-6; 10 bases map to TRBD2. The trim removed 5 bases at V and 8 bases at J, leaving 4 bases unmatched. Germline values: CDR1 MNHNY, CDR2 SVGAGI (reference sequence). This CDR3 is 13 amino acids long. For the CDR3, the DNA is TGTGCCAGCAGTACCCGACTAGCGGGTACGCAGTATTTT. Amino acid sequence: CASSTRLAGTQYF.

This clone was counted once. J is TRBJ2-6 and V is TRBV7-3; 8 bases align to TRBD1. CDR3 size: 17 residues. The V and J ends lost 5 bases and 2 bases, in that order; junction bases with no gene match: 8. Looked up from germline, CDR1 is SGHTA and CDR2 is FQGTGA. The CDR3 region is CASSPLWTGPGANVLTF. The DNA of the CDR3 is TGTGCCAGCAGCCCCCTTTGGACAGGGCCTGGGGCCAACGTCCTGACTTTC.

V usage is TRBV4-2 and J usage is TRBJ1-1, with D possibly matching TRBD1 (5 bases). Germline V lookup: CDR1 LGHNA, CDR2 YNFKEQ. This CDR3 has 14 residues. V lost 0 bases and J lost 6, with 11 bases in between. CDR3 coding DNA: TGTGCCAGCAGCCAAGAGCGGGGGAGACCTGAAGCTTTCTTT. Its protein is CASSQERGRPEAFF.

This chain uses TRBV19 with TRBJ1-5; 9 bases match TRBD1. Per germline, CDR1 LNHDA and CDR2 SQIVND (reference sequence). J was trimmed by 7 bases and V by 3 bases; bases with no gene match: 7. The CDR3 consists of 15 residues. The CDR3 spells CASSMVDRGLQPQHF. CDR3 bases: TGTGCCAGTAGTATGGTGGACAGGGGTTTACAGCCCCAGCATTTT. The variable domain in full, with the rest retrieved from reference TRBV19 and TRBJ1-5, is DGGITQSPKYLFRKEGQNVTLSCEQNLNHDAMYWYRQDPGQGLRLIYYSQIVNDFQKGDIAEGYSVSREKKESFPLTVTSAQKNPTAFYLCASSMVDRGLQPQHFGDGTRLSIL.

This clone has just one count. V is TRBV5-6 and J is TRBJ2-7; TRBD1 agrees at 9 bases. The CDR3 contains 15 residues. Looked up from germline, CDR1 is SGHDT and CDR2 is YYEEEE. The trim removed 4 bases at V and 5 bases at J, leaving 10 bases unmatched. The CDR3 is CASSPAGTGYHEQYF. CDR3 DNA: TGTGCCAGCAGCCCGGCTGGGACAGGGTACCACGAGCAGTACTTC.

The rearrangement uses TRBV20-1 and TRBJ1-1; tentatively, D is TRBD1 (5 bases). Trimming pared 5 bases from V and 7 bases from J, leaving 11 bases between. The CDR3 sequence is 11 residues long. Germline loops: CDR1 DFQATT, CDR2 SNEGSKA (reference sequence). This CDR3 is CSAPGHLEAFF. The CDR3 coding sequence is TGCAGTGCTCCAGGACACCTTGAAGCTTTCTTT.

This chain uses TRBV7-8 with TRBJ2-7; 9 nucleotides align to TRBD2. Per germline, CDR1 SGHVS and CDR2 FQNEAQ. CDR3 size: 14 residues. V trimming: 2 bases; J trimming: 2 bases; junction bases outside the gene matches: 1. The CDR3 protein is CASSLLAGTYEQYF. As DNA, the CDR3 is TGTGCCAGCAGCTTACTAGCGGGGACCTACGAGCAGTACTTC.

The chain recombines TRBV7-9 with TRBJ1-3; D is uncertain. This CDR3 is 13 amino acids long. V was clipped by 4 bases and J by 4 bases, with 8 bases between them. The germline CDR1 and CDR2 sequences are SEHNR and FQNEAQ (reference sequence). The CDR3 region has the DNA TGTGCCAGCAGCTCCCCGGTCGGAAACACCATATATTTT. Translating it yields CASSSPVGNTIYF.

The V call is TRBV4-1, the J call TRBJ1-2; TRBD1 matches 7 bases. This CDR3 has 15 residues. J lost 4 bases, V lost 1 base, and 6 bases had no gene match. Germline V gene data show CDR1 as MGHRA and CDR2 as YSYEKL. The CDR3 loop reads CASSQGRTGLYGYTF. As DNA, the CDR3 is TGCGCCAGCAGCCAAGGAAGGACAGGACTCTATGGCTACACCTTC.

The chain combines TRBV6-1 with TRBJ1-5, with D perhaps matching TRBD1 (6 bases). Between the trimmed V and J ends, which lost 6 bases and 6 bases, there was a span of 18 bases. In germline, CDR1 is MNHNS, CDR2 SASEGT. This CDR3 comprises 15 residues. The CDR3 bases are TGTGCCAGCAGCCAACAGGGCGGGGGCGGTCAGCCCCAGCATTTT. This translates into CASSQQGGGGQPQHF.

This chain uses TRBV13 with TRBJ1-2; D unresolved. The CDR3 length is 14 residues. CDR1 and CDR2 from the germline V gene are PRHDT and FYEKMQ (reference sequence). The V and J ends lost 0 bases and 6 bases respectively, with 11 bases between them. The CDR3 DNA sequence: TGTGCCAGCAGCTTAGGGGCGGCAGCGCATGGCTACACCTTC. Translating gives CASSLGAAAHGYTF.

The rearrangement joins TRBV19 to TRBJ1-2; maybe TRBD1 (6 bases). CDR1 and CDR2 (germline): LNHDA, SQIVND (reference sequence). CDR3 length: 13 amino acids. The V end was cut by 6 bases, the J end by 5 bases, with 13 bases between. The DNA of the CDR3 is TGTGCCAGTAGCGTACAGGGTCCTTATGGCTACACCTTC. It translates to CASSVQGPYGYTF.

V gene TRBV10-1 combines with J gene TRBJ2-7; maybe TRBD1 (6 bases). CDR1 and CDR2 from the germline V gene are WNHNN and SYGVQD (reference sequence). Trimming removed 6 bases from V and 3 bases from J, with 12 bases in between. The CDR3 contains 13 residues. The CDR3 region is CASSSGQHYEQYF. The CDR3 region has the DNA TGCGCCAGCAGCTCTGGACAGCACTACGAGCAGTACTTC.

The chain uses TRBV6-4 and TRBJ2-6; D is undetermined. Germline CDR1 is MRHNA and CDR2 is SNTAGT. This CDR3 comprises 17 residues. Trimming took off 4 bases at V and 1 base at J, with 14 bases between the two ends. Here the CDR3 reads CASSALDIGSGANVLTF. Written as DNA, the CDR3 is TGTGCCAGCAGTGCCCTAGATATTGGGTCTGGGGCCAACGTCCTGACTTTC.

This clone was found a few times. The chain links TRBV6-4 to TRBJ1-2, with 8 nucleotides matching TRBD1. Unmatched junction bases numbered 2, after V lost 4 bases and J lost 4 bases. This CDR3 contains 13 residues. In germline, CDR1 is MRHNA, CDR2 SNTAGT. The CDR3 reads CASSAGGTYGYTF. The CDR3 coding sequence is TGTGCCAGCAGTGCAGGGGGCACCTATGGCTACACCTTC.

This clone has a handful of counts. The V gene is TRBV6-1, the J gene TRBJ2-7; 9 positions match TRBD1. The CDR3 covers 15 residues. Germline CDR1 reads MNHNS; CDR2 reads SASEGT. The V and J ends lost 1 base and 5 bases, in that order; junction bases with no gene match: 6. Here the CDR3 DNA reads TGTGCCAGCAGTGAAGTAGGGGGGACAGGGAACGAGCAGTACTTC. This encodes CASSEVGGTGNEQYF.

The chain carries TRBV5-6 and TRBJ2-2; 9 bases are shared with TRBD2. This CDR3 has 16 amino acids. CDR1 is SGHDT, CDR2 YYEEEE, per germline. Trimming took 2 bases from V and 2 from J; bases not matched to a gene: 4. CDR3 sequence reads: CASSLPTSGNTGELFF. In DNA, the CDR3 is TGTGCCAGCAGCTTACCGACTAGCGGTAACACCGGGGAGCTGTTTTTT.

The rearrangement uses TRBV2 and TRBJ2-3; TRBD1 is a possible D gene (5 bases). The CDR3 covers 13 residues. Germline loops: CDR1 SNHLY, CDR2 FYNNEI. V was shortened by 9 bases and J by 1 base, with 11 bases between the two germline ends. The CDR3 DNA reads as TGTGCCAGAAAGGGGTGGGGCACAGATACGCAGTATTTT. Protein sequence: CARKGWGTDTQYF.

The V gene is TRBV18, the J gene TRBJ2-3; TRBD1 might be the D (5 bases). The CDR3 extends over 14 amino acids. V was pared by 8 bases and J by 0 bases, with 12 bases between. Per germline, CDR1 KGHSH and CDR2 LQKENI. In DNA form, the CDR3 reads TGTGCCAGCCTCTCCGACAGAAGCACAGATACGCAGTATTTT. It specifies CASLSDRSTDTQYF.

The chain combines TRBV5-8 with TRBJ2-3; 14 bases are a match to TRBD2. The CDR3 extends over 13 amino acids. V lost 4 bases and J lost 15; bases outside the gene matches: 7. CDR1 and CDR2 from the germline V gene are SGHTS and YDEGEE. The CDR3 here is CASSPGTSGGHYF. CDR3 sequence (DNA): TGTGCCAGCAGCCCCGGGACTAGCGGGGGCCATTATTTT.